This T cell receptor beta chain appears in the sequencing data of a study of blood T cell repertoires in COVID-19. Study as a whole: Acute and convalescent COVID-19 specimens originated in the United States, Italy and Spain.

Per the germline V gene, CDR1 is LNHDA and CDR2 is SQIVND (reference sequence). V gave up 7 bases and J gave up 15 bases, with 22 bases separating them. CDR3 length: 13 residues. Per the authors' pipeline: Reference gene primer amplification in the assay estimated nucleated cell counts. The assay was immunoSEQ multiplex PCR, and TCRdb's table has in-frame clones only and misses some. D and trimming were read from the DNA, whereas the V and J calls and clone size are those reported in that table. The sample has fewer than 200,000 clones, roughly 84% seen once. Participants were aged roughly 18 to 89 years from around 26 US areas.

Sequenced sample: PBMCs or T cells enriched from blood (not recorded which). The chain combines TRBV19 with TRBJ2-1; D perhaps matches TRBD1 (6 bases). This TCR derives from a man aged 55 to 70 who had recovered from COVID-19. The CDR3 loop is CASTSNRQVSPFF. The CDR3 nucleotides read TGTGCCAGTACGTCGAACCGACAGGTTAGTCCGTTCTTC.